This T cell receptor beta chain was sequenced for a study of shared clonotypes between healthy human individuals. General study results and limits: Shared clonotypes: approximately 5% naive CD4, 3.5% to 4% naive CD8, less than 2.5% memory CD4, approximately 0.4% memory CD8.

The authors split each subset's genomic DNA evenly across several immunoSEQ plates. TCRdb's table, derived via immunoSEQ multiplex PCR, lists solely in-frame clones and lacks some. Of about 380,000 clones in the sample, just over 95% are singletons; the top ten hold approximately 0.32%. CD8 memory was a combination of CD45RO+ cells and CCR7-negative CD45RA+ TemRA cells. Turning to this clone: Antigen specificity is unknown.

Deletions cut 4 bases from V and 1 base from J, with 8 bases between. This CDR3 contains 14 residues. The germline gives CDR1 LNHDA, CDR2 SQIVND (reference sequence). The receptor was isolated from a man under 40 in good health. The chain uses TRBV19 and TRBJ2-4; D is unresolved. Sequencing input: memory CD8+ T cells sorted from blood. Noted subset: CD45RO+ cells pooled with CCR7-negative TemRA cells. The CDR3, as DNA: TGTGCCAGTAGTAGGGATGCGGCCAAAAACATTCAGTACTTC. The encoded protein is CASSRDAAKNIQYF.